Sequencing of this TCR beta chain was carried out in a study of breast tumors, draining lymph nodes, adjacent tissues. TCRdb itself ran the multiplex PCR reads through MiXCR, one entry per CDR3 protein. The top ten hold about 4% of the sample, which has fewer than 200,000 distinct CDR3 sequences, 25% to 40% seen once. General study points: Compared with lymph nodes, tumors were less diverse; compared with nontumor tissue, more.

Note on this clonotype: What it binds is unknown.

Breast cancer patients provided tissue from their axillary draining lymph nodes. Sequenced input: axillary lymph node tissue. This receptor was taken from a female donor with breast cancer. Some clones in this sample may be carry-over from other donors' samples.

The CDR3: CASSQSVGRDNTGELFF. For the CDR3, the DNA is TGTGCCAGCAGCCAATCCGTTGGGCGGGATAACACCGGGGAGCTGTTTTTT. The chain uses TRBV16 and TRBJ2-2, with D tentatively TRBD2 (6 bases). This CDR3 comprises 17 residues. The V and J ends lost 0 bases and 2 bases respectively, with 13 bases between them. Germline CDR1 and CDR2: KGHSY and FQNENV.